The source of this T cell receptor (beta chain) is a study of early T cells in non-severe SARS-CoV-2 infection. Study summary: The study sequenced bulk RNA from unsorted whole blood, with chains unpaired. Study-wide points: There was a bias toward anti-spike CD8 responses in VDJdb matching, which missed private and CD4 specificities.

Turning to this clonotype: Its specificity is not known.

TCRdb analysed the 5' RACE reads with MiXCR anew, one entry per CDR3 protein. The sample holds more than 95,000 distinct CDR3 sequences, 14% to 15% seen once. Trimming removed 3 bases at V and 4 bases at J, with 13 bases between. CDR1 is SGDLS and CDR2 is YYNGEE in the germline V gene. This CDR3 spans 14 amino acids. The chain joins TRBV9 to TRBJ1-2; unclear D gene. The clonotype comes from an adult who was a healthcare worker with PCR-confirmed SARS-CoV-2 infection or an uninfected control (not recorded which). Source material: whole blood. The CDR3 DNA follows: TGTGCCAGCAGCGGGCCCCAGGCGGCCTATGGCTACACCTTC. Protein product: CASSGPQAAYGYTF.